These T cell receptor beta chains were read from a single sample in a study of blood T cell repertoires in COVID-19. The method was immunoSEQ multiplex PCR; TCRdb's version includes in-frame clones alone and lacks a portion of them. The data hold approximately 350,000 clones, with around nine tenths observed a single time. The source material was peripheral blood. These receptor sequences come from a woman aged 55-69 years with COVID-19, enrolled during active disease. Both conserved end residues are part of each CDR3. Each record gives: V gene, J gene, CDR3 protein.

v_gene: TRBV3-1/TRBV3-2; j_gene: TRBJ2-7; CDR3aa: CASSPSGGIYEQYF
v_gene: TRBV12-5; j_gene: TRBJ1-1; CDR3aa: CASAIDIYTEAFF
v_gene: TRBV5-5; j_gene: TRBJ1-1; CDR3aa: CASSLSQGGSSTEAFF
v_gene: TRBV19; j_gene: TRBJ1-1; CDR3aa: CASSGTGRGYTEAFF
v_gene: TRBV2; j_gene: TRBJ2-3; CDR3aa: CASSEVAGGGSTQYF
v_gene: TRBV28; j_gene: TRBJ2-7; CDR3aa: CASSSREVYYEQYF
v_gene: TRBV19; j_gene: TRBJ2-3; CDR3aa: CASSASGGYTDTQYF
v_gene: TRBV7-9; j_gene: TRBJ1-4; CDR3aa: CASRVLGGEKLFF
v_gene: TRBV2; j_gene: TRBJ2-1; CDR3aa: CATRTGTARYNEQFF
v_gene: TRBV30; j_gene: TRBJ2-5; CDR3aa: CAWNWAGGSGSQYF
v_gene: TRBV19; j_gene: TRBJ2-1; CDR3aa: CASSPTGINEQFF
v_gene: TRBV5-1; j_gene: TRBJ1-4; CDR3aa: CASSSGTGDEKLFF
v_gene: TRBV9; j_gene: TRBJ1-3; CDR3aa: CASSANSGNTIYF
v_gene: TRBV21-1; j_gene: TRBJ2-7; CDR3aa: CASSKGDRGSTYEQYF
v_gene: TRBV7-2; j_gene: TRBJ2-5; CDR3aa: CASSPRETQYF
v_gene: TRBV6-2/TRBV6-3; j_gene: TRBJ2-1; CDR3aa: CASSWTGNEQFF
v_gene: TRBV19; j_gene: TRBJ1-1; CDR3aa: CASSIAPNPGTEAFF
v_gene: TRBV7-3; j_gene: TRBJ1-2; CDR3aa: CASSSSRGMDGYTF
v_gene: TRBV5-6; j_gene: TRBJ2-1; CDR3aa: CASIDVRGRYNEQFF
v_gene: TRBV10-3; j_gene: TRBJ2-7; CDR3aa: CAISDWGTVEYEQYF
v_gene: TRBV6-1; j_gene: TRBJ1-6; CDR3aa: CASSELIWGNSPLHF
v_gene: TRBV6-4; j_gene: TRBJ1-1; CDR3aa: CASRIQGDTEAFF
v_gene: TRBV11-2; j_gene: TRBJ1-3; CDR3aa: CASSLAGMAGNTIYF